Given below is one T cell receptor beta chain in context. The antigen remains undetermined. This sample is part of a study of response to subunit inactivated influenza vaccine. Notes on the study in general: Only a handful of new T cells, the authors suggested, are recruited with each seasonal influenza vaccination.

One entry per CDR3 protein results from TCRdb running MiXCR on the RT-PCR reads. In the table there are 750,000 to 850,000 distinct CDR3 sequences, around 18% of which are singletons. The CDR3 is 14 residues long. Trimming stripped 5 bases from V and 5 bases from J, with 15 bases between. CDR1 is MNHEY, CDR2 SVGEGT, per germline. This chain joins TRBV6-2 or TRBV6-3 and TRBJ2-5; D might be TRBD1 (7 bases). The sequence derives from a man in his forties or fifties who received an inactivated influenza vaccine. The material was PBMCs from blood, obtained 4 to 6 days after vaccination. CDR3 region: CASSAPTGRETQYF. CDR3 coding DNA: TGTGCCAGCAGTGCGCCGACAGGGAGGGAGACCCAGTACTTC.